This T cell receptor (beta chain) was retrieved from a study of human T cells and chemical hapten exposure. Trimming stripped 4 bases from V and 7 bases from J, with 14 bases between. Germline V gene sequence: CDR1 DFQATT, CDR2 SNEGSKA (reference sequence). This CDR3 has 12 amino acids. RNA extraction used unfractionated whole blood as the source of total RNA. The library attached unique molecular identifiers to individual cDNA molecules. As handled by the study authors: A per-sample median of about 96,000 TCRs was observed, with a range of about 20,000 to 750,000. TCRdb reprocessed the 5' RACE reads via MiXCR and lists one record per CDR3 protein. These V and J calls are TCRdb output, not the study's own analysis. This table holds 110,000 or so distinct CDR3 sequences, approximately 20% found once. Study-level findings and limits: DPC sensitization did not alter TCRs above 1 in 1000 frequency.

Only a few counts were recorded for this clonotype. Its matching antigen is unknown. This chain links TRBV20-1 with TRBJ2-7; D perhaps matches TRBD2 (7 bases). This TCR came from a human donor in good health. The CDR3 DNA reads TGCAGTGCTAACGCGGGGGCGCGGGAGCAGTACTTC. It codes for CSANAGAREQYF.